This entry is about one TCR beta chain. CDR1 is KGHSH and CDR2 is LQKENI in the germline V gene. Trimming took 3 bases from V and 5 from J, leaving 13 bases between them. CDR3 size: 14 residues. The data were obtained in a study of control samples from healthy donors and cancer patients. The table came from immunoSEQ multiplex PCR; TCRdb's copy has only in-frame clones and leaves some out. The sample lists under 30,000 clones; 65% to 90% were seen once. This chain links TRBV18 with TRBJ2-5; no definite D call. The clonotype comes from a woman aged 55-69 years with head and neck cancer. Specimen: PBMCs. CDR3 in DNA: TGTGCCAGCTCACCGGGTCCGGGTTGGGAGACCCAGTACTTC. Protein: CASSPGPGWETQYF.